Presented here are 21 T cell receptor beta chains from one specimen sequenced in a study of blood T cell repertoires in COVID-19. Using immunoSEQ multiplex PCR, the repertoire was profiled, and TCRdb retains in-frame clones only, with some absent. There are some 150,000 clones in the sample; roughly four fifths occur only once, and around 1.7% lies in the top ten. The sample consisted of peripheral blood. The receptor source for this set is a man aged 80 or over with acute or convalescent COVID-19.

V is TRBV6-1 and J is TRBJ2-6; perhaps TRBD1 as D (6 bases). There are 16 residues in the CDR3. Germline V lookup: CDR1 MNHNS, CDR2 SASEGT. The germline V and J ends were trimmed by 4 bases and 3 bases, with 13 bases remaining between them. DNA of the CDR3: TGTGCCAGCAGTGCCCGACAGGCTCTTGGGGCCAACGTCCTGACTTTC. Translated: CASSARQALGANVLTF.

The chain joins TRBV3-1 (or the pseudogene TRBV3-2) to TRBJ1-4; D gene uncertain. The V gene's germline CDR1 is LGHDT and CDR2 YNNKEL (reference sequence). V lost 4 bases and J 4 bases, leaving 16 bases between the germline ends. This CDR3 region has 16 residues. In DNA, the CDR3 is TGTGCCAGCAGCCCAAAGCGGTCGGCCTTTAATGAAAAACTGTTTTTT. Translating gives CASSPKRSAFNEKLFF.

V and J are TRBV3-1 (or the pseudogene TRBV3-2) and TRBJ1-6; tentatively, D is TRBD1 (5 bases). Looked up from germline, CDR1 is LGHDT and CDR2 is YNNKEL (reference sequence). The germline V and J ends were trimmed by 5 bases and 8 bases, with 16 bases remaining between them. This CDR3 spans 15 amino acids. As DNA, the CDR3 is TGTGCCAGCAGCAGGATAGGGACTCCCCATTCACCCCTCCACTTT. Translated: CASSRIGTPHSPLHF.

CDR3 nucleotides: TGTGCCTGGAGCGAGAGGGCCCGGGGGGGTGGCTACACCTTC. Translated: CAWSERARGGGYTF. This chain uses TRBV30 with TRBJ1-2; D is perhaps TRBD1 (5 bases). CDR1 is GTSNPN and CDR2 is SVGIG in the germline V gene (reference sequence). There are 14 residues in the CDR3. Trimming left V 3 bases short and J 7 bases short, with 18 bases between. Combining the CDR3 with reference TRBV30 and TRBJ1-2 gives the whole variable domain SQTIHQWPATLVQPVGSPLSLECTVEGTSNPNLYWYRQAAGRGLQLLFYSVGIGQISSEVPQNLSASRPQDRQFILSSKKLLLSDSGFYLCAWSERARGGGYTFGSGTRLTVV.

This CDR3 is CASSRRNGPGRETQYF. The CDR3 DNA reads as TGCGCCAGCAGCCGTCGGAACGGGCCAGGGCGAGAGACCCAGTACTTC. The chain employs TRBV4-3 and TRBJ2-5; maybe TRBD1 (5 bases). The CDR3 loop spans 16 amino acids. Germline CDR1 and CDR2: LGHNA and YSLEER. The V end lost 4 bases, the J end lost 4 bases, and 19 bases lay between the germline ends.

V usage is TRBV5-1 and J usage is TRBJ2-3; D is unclear. This CDR3 has 15 amino acids. Deletions cut 0 bases from V and 0 bases from J, with 8 bases between. The V gene's germline CDR1 is SGHRS and CDR2 YFSETQ. The CDR3 nucleotides are TGCGCCAGCAGCTTGGAAACTGGTAGCACAGATACGCAGTATTTT. It codes for CASSLETGSTDTQYF.

This rearrangement joins TRBV12-3 or TRBV12-4 to TRBJ2-2; TRBD1 matches 7 bases. Trimming at V came to 6 bases and at J to 6 bases, leaving 4 bases not matched to a gene. CDR3 length: 13 residues. CDR3 in DNA: TGTGCCAGCAGGAATACAGGGGCCGGGGAGCTGTTTTTT. Amino acids: CASRNTGAGELFF.

The chain links TRBV29-1 to TRBJ2-3; TRBD1 is a possible D gene (6 bases). Germline lookup yields CDR1 SQVTM and CDR2 ANQGSEA. The CDR3 runs to 13 residues. V was pared by 5 bases and J by 6 bases, with 15 bases between. For the CDR3, the DNA is TGCAGCGTTTCGGGACAAGCTGGGGATACGCAGTATTTT. Translated, it gives CSVSGQAGDTQYF.

The CDR3, as DNA: TGTGCCAGCAGTAGCTCGGGGAGGGTTGGTCAAGAGACCCAGTACTTC. This gives the protein CASSSSGRVGQETQYF. The V gene is TRBV7-6, the J gene TRBJ2-5, with 7 bases matching TRBD2. The germline V gene encodes CDR1 SGHVS and CDR2 FNYEAQ. The CDR3 is 16 residues long. V was pared by 6 bases and J by 2 bases, with 12 bases of the junction left unmatched.

This clone was picked up a small number of times. The chain carries TRBV5-5 and TRBJ1-1; the D gene is possibly TRBD1 (5 bases). The CDR3 contains 13 residues. Trimming shortened V by 2 bases and J by 7 bases, and 12 bases separated the two germline ends. The germline CDR1 and CDR2 sequences are SGHKS and YYEKEE (reference sequence). Here the CDR3 reads CASSFEGEGEAFF. The CDR3 DNA sequence: TGTGCCAGCAGCTTCGAAGGGGAGGGTGAAGCTTTCTTT. Full variable domain (outside the CDR3, taken from reference TRBV5-5 and TRBJ1-1): DAGVTQSPTHLIKTRGQQVTLRCSPISGHKSVSWYQQVLGQGPQFIFQYYEKEERGRGNFPDRFSARQFPNYSSELNVNALLLGDSALYLCASSFEGEGEAFFGQGTRLTVV.

The rearrangement joins TRBV11-3 to TRBJ1-2, with 12 bases matching TRBD1. Germline CDR1 reads SGHNT; CDR2 reads YENEEA. The CDR3 is made up of 15 amino acids. V trimming: 3 bases; J trimming: 6 bases; junction bases outside the gene matches: 5. CDR3: CASSFYGTGGDGYTF. Here the CDR3 DNA reads TGTGCCAGCAGCTTTTATGGGACAGGGGGCGATGGCTACACCTTC. Full variable domain (remainder filled in from reference TRBV11-3 and TRBJ1-2): EAGVVQSPRYKIIEKKQPVAFWCNPISGHNTLYWYLQNLGQGPELLIRYENEEAVDDSQLPKDRFSAERLKGVDSTLKIQPAELGDSAVYLCASSFYGTGGDGYTFGSGTRLTVV.

J is TRBJ1-2 and V is TRBV7-3; D is perhaps TRBD1 (5 bases). With 5 bases removed from V and 2 bases from J, the gap between germline ends came to 15 bases. The CDR3 spans 15 residues. Germline V gene lookup returns CDR1 SGHTA and CDR2 FQGTGA. The CDR3 coding sequence is TGTGCCAGCAGCCCGAACCCGGGGGTAAACTATGGCTACACCTTC. Translation gives CASSPNPGVNYGYTF.

This clone was picked up a small number of times. The V call is TRBV6-6, the J call TRBJ1-1; 7 bases are shared with TRBD1. With 7 bases clipped from V and 4 bases from J, the junction kept 15 bases outside the gene matches. Per germline, CDR1 MNHNY and CDR2 SVGAGI (reference sequence). This CDR3 region has 16 residues. The CDR3 nucleotides are TGTGCCAGCATCTACGATCTGCAGACAGGGAGCACTGAAGCTTTCTTT. Translation: CASIYDLQTGSTEAFF.

The chain has TRBV5-1 and TRBJ2-5; 10 bases match TRBD1. Germline lookup yields CDR1 SGHRS and CDR2 YFSETQ. J lost 5 bases, V lost 5 bases, and 6 bases had no gene match. The CDR3 totals 14 residues. The CDR3 sequence: CASRGQGTWETQYF. The CDR3 bases are TGCGCCAGCAGGGGACAGGGGACGTGGGAGACCCAGTACTTC.

The chain links TRBV5-1 to TRBJ2-1; the D gene is possibly TRBD1 (5 bases). The germline gives CDR1 SGHRS, CDR2 YFSETQ. Trimming removed 5 bases at V and 7 bases at J, with 16 bases between. This CDR3 contains 14 residues. The CDR3 spells CASSRVTQGNEQFF. The CDR3 coding sequence is TGCGCCAGCAGTAGGGTCACCCAGGGAAATGAGCAGTTCTTC.

This clone appeared a single time. The chain combines TRBV6-2 or TRBV6-3 with TRBJ2-5; 9 bases fit TRBD1. J lost 3 bases, V lost 6 bases, and 2 bases had no gene match. CDR1 is MNHEY and CDR2 is SVGEGT in the germline V gene. The CDR3 totals 13 residues. CDR3 residues: CASSRDREETQYF. In nucleotides, the CDR3 is TGTGCCAGCAGCAGGGACAGGGAAGAGACCCAGTACTTC.

The V and J genes are TRBV9 and TRBJ2-3, with 7 bases matching TRBD1. This CDR3 is built from 16 residues. V lost 3 bases and J lost 4; bases outside the gene matches: 11. The germline V gene encodes CDR1 SGDLS and CDR2 YYNGEE. The CDR3 coding sequence is TGTGCCAGCAGCGCGACGGGGACAGCCAGCGCAGATACGCAGTATTTT. Its translation is CASSATGTASADTQYF.

The rearrangement joins TRBV10-3 to TRBJ1-1; D possibly corresponds to TRBD1 (5 bases). The CDR3 covers 17 residues. V was pared by 3 bases and J by 0 bases, with 17 bases between. Germline V gives CDR1 ENHRY, CDR2 SYGVKD. The CDR3 here is CAISDFWGEDLNTEAFF. The CDR3 nucleotides read TGTGCCATCAGTGATTTCTGGGGCGAGGATTTGAACACTGAAGCTTTCTTT.

The CDR3 DNA reads as TGTGCCAGCAGCCGGGAACTAGCGGGGGGCCCGGGGGACCAGTACTTC. Its translation is CASSRELAGGPGDQYF. The chain links TRBV4-2 to TRBJ2-5, with 12 bases fitting TRBD2. Germline loops: CDR1 LGHNA, CDR2 YNFKEQ. Losses at the gene ends were 4 bases for V and 10 bases for J; bases not matched to a gene: 13. The CDR3 totals 16 residues.

This clone showed up just once. The rearrangement uses TRBV7-2 and TRBJ2-2, with TRBD2 matching 15 bases. The V segment lost 2 bases and the J segment 0 bases; nucleotides outside the gene matches: 4. The CDR3 is 19 residues long. CDR1 is SGHTA, CDR2 FQGNSA, per germline. CDR3 region: CASSLTGLAGGPNTGELFF. The CDR3 DNA follows: TGTGCCAGCAGCTTAACGGGACTAGCGGGGGGTCCGAACACCGGGGAGCTGTTTTTT. The variable domain in full, completed from reference TRBV7-2 and TRBJ2-2, reads GAGVSQSPSNKVTEKGKDVELRCDPISGHTALYWYRQSLGQGLEFLIYFQGNSAPDKSGLPSDRFSAERTGGSVSTLTIQRTQQEDSAVYLCASSLTGLAGGPNTGELFFGEGSRLTVL.

Only one count was recorded for this clone. This chain links TRBV5-1 with TRBJ1-2, with 9 positions matching TRBD1. This CDR3 has 16 residues. Germline-derived CDR1 and CDR2 are SGHRS and YFSETQ. V dropped 4 bases and J dropped 2; count of bases not matched to a gene: 9. As DNA, the CDR3 is TGCGCCAGCAGCCGACCTGACGGGACAGGGAACTATGGCTACACCTTC. Protein product: CASSRPDGTGNYGYTF.